The 11 T cell receptor beta chains reported below all come from one sample, sequenced in a study of long-term antiretroviral therapy in people with HIV. Researchers report immunoSEQ v3.0 was run at survey level. Clones were read by immunoSEQ multiplex PCR, and TCRdb kept only the in-frame ones, dropping some. The table shows some 40,000 clones, with about nine tenths occurring only once. Sequencing used unsorted PBMCs, obtained 1.2 years after starting antiretroviral therapy. The origin of the receptors is a woman aged 45 to 65 with HIV.

In this sample, this clone turned up once. The chain combines TRBV6-1 with TRBJ1-3; no clear D gene. The V gene lost 3 bases and the J gene lost 0 bases, with 9 bases spanning the gap. The CDR3 totals 15 residues. The germline CDR1 and CDR2 sequences are MNHNS and SASEGT. In DNA form, the CDR3 reads TGTGCCAGCAGTGATCAGGCTAACTCTGGAAACACCATATATTTT. This codes for CASSDQANSGNTIYF.

In this sample, this clone turned up a few times. This sequence joins TRBV11-1 and TRBJ1-1, with D possibly being TRBD1 (6 bases). Trimming shortened V by 5 bases and J by 3 bases, and 16 bases separated the two germline ends. This CDR3 spans 15 amino acids. The V gene's germline CDR1 is SGHAT and CDR2 FQDESV (reference sequence). CDR3 loop: CASSGGGFGYTEAFF. The DNA of the CDR3 is TGTGCCAGCAGCGGAGGGGGTTTTGGGTACACTGAAGCTTTCTTT.

This sequence joins TRBV30 and TRBJ1-2, with D tentatively TRBD1 (6 bases). This CDR3 is 13 amino acids long. Germline CDR1 GTSNPN, CDR2 SVGIG (reference sequence). Trimming shortened V by 3 bases and J by 2 bases, and 10 bases separated the two germline ends. The CDR3 sequence is CAWRDSSNYGYTF. The CDR3 bases are TGTGCCTGGAGGGACAGCTCAAACTATGGCTACACCTTC.

The rearrangement joins TRBV5-4 to TRBJ1-2; D is ambiguous. V was clipped by 0 bases and J by 8 bases, with 14 bases between them. Germline-derived CDR1 and CDR2 are SGHNT and YYREEE (reference sequence). This CDR3 is built from 14 residues. DNA for the CDR3: TGTGCCAGCAGCTTGGATTTGGGTGAAAGAGGCTACACCTTC. This gives the protein CASSLDLGERGYTF. Variable domain in full (rest from reference TRBV5-4 and TRBJ1-2): ETGVTQSPTHLIKTRGQQVTLRCSSQSGHNTVSWYQQALGQGPQFIFQYYREEENGRGNFPPRFSGLQFPNYSSELNVNALELDDSALYLCASSLDLGERGYTFGSGTRLTVV.

The V gene is TRBV10-3, the J gene TRBJ1-2; 8 nucleotides match TRBD1. The germline V gene has CDR1 ENHRY and CDR2 SYGVKD. The trim removed 5 bases at V and 2 bases at J, leaving 4 bases unmatched. This CDR3 contains 14 residues. This chain's CDR3 is CAISRDRQNYGYTF. The CDR3, as DNA: TGTGCCATCAGTCGGGACAGGCAAAACTATGGCTACACCTTC.

This chain joins TRBV14 and TRBJ1-3; D is unresolved. Germline V gene sequence: CDR1 SGHDN, CDR2 FVKESK. CDR3 length equals 13 residues. V was trimmed by 5 bases and J by 4 bases, leaving 9 bases between them. The CDR3 nucleotides read TGTGCCAGCAGCTCACGATCCGGAAACACCATATATTTT. Encoded protein: CASSSRSGNTIYF.

The V and J genes are TRBV2 and TRBJ1-2; D is undetermined. The CDR3 extends over 14 amino acids. Trimming removed 6 bases from V and 0 bases from J, with 11 bases in between. Germline V gene sequence: CDR1 SNHLY, CDR2 FYNNEI. The CDR3 region has the DNA TGTGCCAGCAGAGGCATAGAAGCTAACTATGGCTACACCTTC. It encodes CASRGIEANYGYTF.

The chain recombines TRBV12-1 with TRBJ2-7; the listed D gene, TRBD1, was not tested against the DNA. TRBV12-1 is noted as a pseudogene. This CDR3 comprises 19 residues. For the CDR3, the DNA is TGTGCCAGCAGCCAGCTACGGAATCAACGAGAACGAACAGGCTACGAGCAGTACTTC. Translating it yields CASSQLRNQRERTGYEQYF.

The chain carries TRBV5-4 and TRBJ2-1; possibly TRBD2 for D (5 bases). This CDR3 contains 13 residues. Trimming removed 1 base from V and 6 bases from J, with 8 bases in between. Per the germline V gene, CDR1 is SGHNT and CDR2 is YYREEE (reference sequence). The CDR3 is CASSLSSSNEQFF. The CDR3 DNA reads TGTGCCAGCAGCTTGTCTAGCTCCAATGAGCAGTTCTTC.

The CDR3 DNA sequence: TGCAGCGTCCGGACAGGGGGCGGGACAGATACGCAGTATTTT. Its translation is CSVRTGGGTDTQYF. The V and J genes are TRBV29-1 and TRBJ2-3; 11 bases line up with TRBD1. The CDR3 is 14 amino acids. Germline values: CDR1 SQVTM, CDR2 ANQGSEA. The ends lost 6 bases at V and 3 bases at J; junction bases unmatched: 5.

V usage is TRBV30 and J usage is TRBJ2-7; D unclear. Trimming removed 0 bases from V and 7 bases from J, with 10 bases in between. From germline, CDR1 is GTSNPN and CDR2 SVGIG (reference sequence). The CDR3 length is 12 residues. CDR3 bases: TGTGCCTGGAGTGTCACTATGGAGGAGCAGTACTTC. It specifies CAWSVTMEEQYF. The full variable domain, completed using reference TRBV30 and TRBJ2-7, is SQTIHQWPATLVQPVGSPLSLECTVEGTSNPNLYWYRQAAGRGLQLLFYSVGIGQISSEVPQNLSASRPQDRQFILSSKKLLLSDSGFYLCAWSVTMEEQYFGPGTRLTVT.